This passage covers 14 T cell receptor beta chains from one sample sequenced in a study. TCRdb keeps only in-frame clones here, not all; method: immunoSEQ multiplex PCR. The sample lists some 70,000 clones; approximately 92% were seen once. The sequencing sample was made of PBMCs. The receptors derive from a man aged 40-50 years with rheumatoid arthritis.

This chain connects TRBV28 to TRBJ2-1, with TRBD1 matching over 7 bases. V gave up 6 bases and J gave up 1 base; unmatched junction bases: 3. Germline V gene sequence: CDR1 MDHEN, CDR2 SYDVKM. CDR3 length: 14 residues. The CDR3 nucleotides are TGTGCCAGCAGCGACAGGGTGTCCTACAATGAGCAGTTCTTC. The encoded protein is CASSDRVSYNEQFF.

This sequence joins TRBV9 and TRBJ2-6; TRBD1 aligns across 9 bases. Germline loops: CDR1 SGDLS, CDR2 YYNGEE. CDR3 size: 19 residues. The ends lost 3 bases at V and 4 bases at J; junction bases unmatched: 14. The DNA for the CDR3 is TGTGCCAGCAGCGGACCCCGGGACAGGGTTCGCGCCGGGGCCAACGTCCTGACTTTC. Its protein product is CASSGPRDRVRAGANVLTF.

The J gene is TRBJ2-5, the V gene TRBV5-1, with D possibly TRBD1 on 8 matching bases. The CDR3 is made up of 14 amino acids. Trimming shortened V by 5 bases and J by 5 bases, and 16 bases separated the two germline ends. Germline loops: CDR1 SGHRS, CDR2 YFSETQ. For the CDR3, the DNA is TGCGCCAGCAGACCGGACAGGGAGGGTGAGACCCAGTACTTC. Protein sequence: CASRPDREGETQYF.

The chain joins TRBV30 to TRBJ1-1; D is ambiguous. V was shortened by 3 bases and J by 1 base, with 12 bases between the two germline ends. The germline CDR1 and CDR2 sequences are GTSNPN and SVGIG (reference sequence). The CDR3 length is 14 residues. In nucleotides, the CDR3 is TGTGCCTGGAGGCAGCAGGTAAAGAACACTGAAGCTTTCTTT. Its protein is CAWRQQVKNTEAFF.

This chain connects TRBV11-3 to TRBJ2-7, with TRBD2 matching over 13 bases. Unmatched junction bases numbered 1, after V lost 4 bases and J lost 1 base. Germline V gives CDR1 SGHNT, CDR2 YENEEA. The CDR3 length is 15 residues. CDR3 coding DNA: TGTGCCAGCAGCTCGGGACTAGCGGGATCCTACGAGCAGTACTTC. Translated: CASSSGLAGSYEQYF.

The J gene is TRBJ2-7, the V gene TRBV5-4; 10 nucleotides match TRBD1. The CDR3 runs to 17 residues. V lost 4 bases and J lost 0; bases outside the gene matches: 10. Germline CDR1 is SGHNT and CDR2 is YYREEE (reference sequence). CDR3 sequence (DNA): TGTGCCAGCAGCCAGGGACAGGGGCTGGTTAACTCCTACGAGCAGTACTTC. Its protein is CASSQGQGLVNSYEQYF.

The chain combines TRBV18 with TRBJ2-7; D might be TRBD1 (5 bases). CDR3 length: 12 amino acids. Per germline, CDR1 KGHSH and CDR2 LQKENI. Trimming took off 3 bases at V and 6 bases at J, with 9 bases between the two ends. The CDR3 nucleotides are TGTGCCAGCTCACCTCAACAGGTCGAGCAGTACTTC. Translation gives CASSPQQVEQYF.

The chain carries TRBV19 and TRBJ2-3; TRBD1 is a possible D gene (5 bases). Trimming cost V 4 bases and J 0 bases, with 17 bases left between them. CDR1 and CDR2 (germline): LNHDA, SQIVND (reference sequence). This CDR3 comprises 17 residues. CDR3 region: CASSTRAGFQSTDTQYF. The CDR3 DNA follows: TGTGCCAGTAGTACAAGAGCAGGGTTTCAAAGCACAGATACGCAGTATTTT.

Turning to this clone: Within the sample, other DNA sequences also encode this same CDR3. This CDR3 reads CASSSGTANTEAFF. CDR3 coding DNA: TGCGCCAGCAGCTCCGGGACAGCGAACACTGAAGCTTTCTTT. The V and J genes are TRBV5-1 and TRBJ1-1, with 7 bases that match TRBD1. The CDR3 contains 14 residues. Germline CDR1 SGHRS, CDR2 YFSETQ. V shed 3 bases and J 1 base; nucleotides not matched to a gene: 3.

The rearrangement links TRBV29-1 to TRBJ2-2; TRBD2 is a possible D gene (6 bases). Germline V gene data show CDR1 as SQVTM and CDR2 as ANQGSEA. Deletions cut 7 bases from V and 4 bases from J, with 13 bases between. CDR3 length: 13 residues. The CDR3 DNA sequence: TGCAGCGCCCGAGCGGGCACCACCGGGGAGCTGTTTTTT. Its translation is CSARAGTTGELFF.

CDR3 loop: CASSQGRELRAYEQYF. The CDR3 DNA follows: TGTGCCAGCAGCCAAGGACGGGAGTTAAGGGCCTACGAGCAGTACTTC. This chain links TRBV3-1 (or the pseudogene TRBV3-2) with TRBJ2-7; D might be TRBD2 (6 bases). The CDR3 has 16 amino acids. Deletions cut 1 base from V and 2 bases from J, with 15 bases between. The germline CDR1 and CDR2 sequences are LGHDT and YNNKEL (reference sequence).

This chain uses TRBV27 with TRBJ1-6; 7 positions match TRBD1. This CDR3 has 16 amino acids. J lost 3 bases, V lost 4 bases, and 6 bases had no gene match. CDR1 is MNHEY, CDR2 SMNVEV, per germline (reference sequence). CDR3 region: CASSYGDSRYNSPLHF. The CDR3 DNA reads as TGTGCCAGCAGTTACGGGGACAGCCGCTATAATTCACCCCTCCACTTT.

The gene calls are TRBV25-1 and TRBJ1-1; D is perhaps TRBD1 (6 bases). Between the trimmed V and J ends, which lost 7 bases and 6 bases, there was a span of 18 bases. The length of the CDR3 is 14 residues. Germline assignment: CDR1 MGHDK and CDR2 SYGVNS. CDR3 bases: TGTGCCAGCATTAGAACAGGGACGTCCTCTGAAGCTTTCTTT. Translating gives CASIRTGTSSEAFF.

J is TRBJ2-1 and V is TRBV5-6, with D perhaps matching TRBD2 (6 bases). The CDR3 is made up of 19 amino acids. V dropped 0 bases and J dropped 0 bases, with 19 bases sitting between them. CDR1 is SGHDT and CDR2 is YYEEEE in the germline V gene. In DNA, the CDR3 is TGTGCCAGCAGCTTGGCTGCGTCGGGACTCCGCGGCTCCTACAATGAGCAGTTCTTC. Encoded protein: CASSLAASGLRGSYNEQFF. The full variable domain, with the rest looked up from reference TRBV5-6 and TRBJ2-1, is DAGVTQSPTHLIKTRGQQVTLRCSPKSGHDTVSWYQQALGQGPQFIFQYYEEEERQRGNFPDRFSGHQFPNYSSELNVNALLLGDSALYLCASSLAASGLRGSYNEQFFGPGTRLTVL.